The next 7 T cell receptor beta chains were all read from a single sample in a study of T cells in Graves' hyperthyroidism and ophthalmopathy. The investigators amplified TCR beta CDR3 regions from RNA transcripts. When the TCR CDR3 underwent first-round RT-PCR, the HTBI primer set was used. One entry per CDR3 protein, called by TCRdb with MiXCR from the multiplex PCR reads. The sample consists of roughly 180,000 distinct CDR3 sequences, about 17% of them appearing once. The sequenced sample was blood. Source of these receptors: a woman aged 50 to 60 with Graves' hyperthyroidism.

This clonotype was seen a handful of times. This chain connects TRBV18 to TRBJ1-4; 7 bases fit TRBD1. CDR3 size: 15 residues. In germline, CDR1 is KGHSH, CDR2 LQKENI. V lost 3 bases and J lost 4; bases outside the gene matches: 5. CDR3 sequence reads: CASSPQTGFNEKLFF. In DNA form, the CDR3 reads TGTGCCAGCTCACCGCAGACAGGGTTTAATGAAAAACTGTTTTTT.

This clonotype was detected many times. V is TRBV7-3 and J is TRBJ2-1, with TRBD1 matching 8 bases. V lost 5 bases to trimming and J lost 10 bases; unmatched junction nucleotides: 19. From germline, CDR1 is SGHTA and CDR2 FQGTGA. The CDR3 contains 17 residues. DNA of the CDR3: TGTGCCAGCAGCACCCAAAACCAGGGGGCGAAATCTGCGGAGCAGTTCTTC. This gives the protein CASSTQNQGAKSAEQFF.

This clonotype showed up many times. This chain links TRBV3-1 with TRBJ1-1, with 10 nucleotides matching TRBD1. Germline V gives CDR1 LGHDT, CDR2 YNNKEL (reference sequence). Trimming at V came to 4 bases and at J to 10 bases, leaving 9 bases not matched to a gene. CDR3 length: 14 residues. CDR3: CASSLSRDRGGAFF. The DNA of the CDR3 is TGTGCCAGCAGCCTCAGCCGGGACAGGGGTGGAGCTTTCTTT.

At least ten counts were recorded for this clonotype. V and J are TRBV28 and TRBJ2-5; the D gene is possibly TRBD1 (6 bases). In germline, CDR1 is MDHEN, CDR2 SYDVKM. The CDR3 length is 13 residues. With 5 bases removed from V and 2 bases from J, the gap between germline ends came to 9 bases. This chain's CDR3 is CASSRQEQETQYF. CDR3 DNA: TGTGCCAGCAGTAGACAGGAGCAAGAGACCCAGTACTTC. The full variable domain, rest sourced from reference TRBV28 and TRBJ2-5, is DVKVTQSSRYLVKRTGEKVFLECVQDMDHENMFWYRQDPGLGLRLIYFSYDVKMKEKGDIPEGYSVSREKKERFSLILESASTNQTSMYLCASSRQEQETQYFGPGTRLLVL.

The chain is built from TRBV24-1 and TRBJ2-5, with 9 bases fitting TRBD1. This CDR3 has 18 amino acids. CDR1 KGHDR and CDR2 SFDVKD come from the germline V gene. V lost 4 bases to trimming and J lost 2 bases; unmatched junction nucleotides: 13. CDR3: CATSESLPGQGLQETQYF. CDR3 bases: TGTGCCACCAGTGAATCTCTGCCGGGACAGGGCCTACAAGAGACCCAGTACTTC.

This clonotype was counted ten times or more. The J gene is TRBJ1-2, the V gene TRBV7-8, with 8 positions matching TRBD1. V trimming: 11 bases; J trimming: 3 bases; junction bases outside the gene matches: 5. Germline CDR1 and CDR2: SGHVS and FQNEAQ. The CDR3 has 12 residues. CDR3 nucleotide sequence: TGTGCCGCAGGGGGCCGACACTATGGCTACACCTTC. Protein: CAAGGRHYGYTF.

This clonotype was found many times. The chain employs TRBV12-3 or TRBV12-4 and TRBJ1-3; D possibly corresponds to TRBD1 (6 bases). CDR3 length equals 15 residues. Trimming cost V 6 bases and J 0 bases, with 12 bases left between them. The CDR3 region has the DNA TGTGCCAGCAGCCGAGGACAGTTCTCTGGAAACACCATATATTTT. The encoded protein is CASSRGQFSGNTIYF.